These 3 T cell receptor beta chains originate from one sample sequenced in a study of cytomegalovirus exposure and HLA in healthy donors. The PCR contained 60 Vbeta and 13 Jbeta primers. The repertoire was sequenced with immunoSEQ multiplex PCR; TCRdb's copy has only in-frame clones and lacks some. The sample consists of fewer than 150,000 clones, over 65% of them appearing once. The sample was PBMCs. The receptors shown here come from a man aged 50-59 years in good health and CMV-seronegative.

V usage is TRBV7-9 and J usage is TRBJ2-5; 10 bases line up with TRBD1. The junction had 7 bases not matched to a gene; V was cut back by 2 bases and J by 4 bases. The CDR3 contains 16 residues. Per germline, CDR1 SEHNR and CDR2 FQNEAQ (reference sequence). CDR3: CASSLPSGTGAETQYF. CDR3 in DNA: TGTGCCAGCAGCTTACCGTCCGGGACAGGGGCAGAGACCCAGTACTTC.

The chain is built from TRBV6-6 and TRBJ1-5, with 8 positions matching TRBD1. CDR1 is MNHNY and CDR2 is SVGAGI in the germline V gene (reference sequence). This CDR3 has 14 residues. J gave up 3 bases and V 7 bases, and 5 bases lay outside the gene matches. The chain's CDR3 is CASNGQGANQPQHF. CDR3 nucleotide sequence: TGTGCCAGCAATGGCCAGGGGGCCAATCAGCCCCAGCATTTT.

The V gene is TRBV10-3, the J gene TRBJ1-5; weak D call: TRBD1 (5 bases). Trimming pared 0 bases from V and 5 bases from J, leaving 11 bases between. CDR1 ENHRY and CDR2 SYGVKD come from the germline V gene. CDR3 size: 15 residues. The CDR3 reads CAISESVQGYQPQHF. CDR3 bases: TGTGCCATCAGTGAGTCTGTCCAGGGATATCAGCCCCAGCATTTT.